The 22 T cell receptor beta chains listed next were all sequenced from one sample in a study of response to subunit inactivated influenza vaccine. TCRdb fed the RT-PCR reads into MiXCR, producing one record per CDR3 protein. Counted here are 280,000 or so distinct CDR3 sequences, 20% to 25% occurring once; the ten biggest clones make up roughly a tenth. This specimen was PBMCs from blood, taken less than 22 months after vaccination. These receptors were obtained from a man in his fifties or sixties who received an inactivated influenza vaccine.

The chain links TRBV9 to TRBJ2-7; D uncertain. CDR3 length: 13 amino acids. V was clipped by 0 bases and J by 6 bases, with 10 bases between them. The germline V gene has CDR1 SGDLS and CDR2 YYNGEE. Here the CDR3 reads CASSVGSHTEQYF. CDR3 DNA sequence: TGTGCCAGCAGCGTAGGTTCTCACACCGAGCAGTACTTC.

V is TRBV23-1 and J is TRBJ2-3, with unresolved D. TRBV23-1 counts as an open reading frame of uncertain function. CDR3 length: 23 residues. V was trimmed by 4 bases and J by 1 base, leaving 36 bases between them. This chain's CDR3 is CASSREAVNLEIRPNGGTDTQYF. The CDR3 nucleotides are TGCGCCAGCAGTCGAGAGGCAGTGAATCTGGAAATTCGACCGAACGGCGGCACAGATACGCAGTATTTT.

This clonotype occurred a few times. The chain recombines TRBV28 with TRBJ2-3, with D perhaps matching TRBD2 (6 bases). The germline V gene encodes CDR1 MDHEN and CDR2 SYDVKM. The CDR3 has 17 residues. V was pared by 9 bases and J by 1 base, with 23 bases between. CDR3 DNA sequence: TGTGCCAGTTCCTCGGTAGGCGGAGGGGTAGGCACAGATACGCAGTATTTT. Amino acid sequence: CASSSVGGGVGTDTQYF.

The chain recombines TRBV12-3 or TRBV12-4 with TRBJ2-7; TRBD2 might be the D (5 bases). V was clipped by 7 bases and J by 1 base, with 11 bases between them. The CDR3 consists of 13 residues. CDR3 loop: CASTPGGSYEQYF. CDR3 DNA sequence: TGTGCCAGCACCCCTGGCGGGTCCTACGAGCAGTACTTC.

This clonotype has more than one count but fewer than ten. The chain couples TRBV6-2 or TRBV6-3 to TRBJ1-5; D gene unclear. The CDR3 totals 15 residues. Germline CDR1 and CDR2: MNHEY and SVGEGT. The V end was cut by 6 bases, the J end by 1 base, with 13 bases between. Here the CDR3 reads CASRAGDSSNQPQHF. In nucleotides, the CDR3 is TGTGCCAGCAGGGCAGGCGACTCAAGCAATCAGCCCCAGCATTTT.

This clonotype appeared many times. The V and J genes are TRBV3-1 and TRBJ2-5; 7 positions match TRBD1. The CDR3 sequence is 14 residues long. V was pared by 4 bases and J by 1 base, with 3 bases of the junction left unmatched. Germline V gene sequence: CDR1 LGHDT, CDR2 YNNKEL (reference sequence). For the CDR3, the DNA is TGTGCCAGCAGCCGGGGGACAGTCCAAGAGACCCAGTACTTC. It codes for CASSRGTVQETQYF.

Ten or more counts support this clonotype. The rearrangement joins TRBV6-2 or TRBV6-3 to TRBJ1-5, with a possible D match to TRBD1 (5 bases). The CDR3 totals 17 residues. The V gene lost 2 bases and the J gene lost 0 bases, with 14 bases spanning the gap. Germline V gives CDR1 MNHEY, CDR2 SVGEGT. CDR3 sequence: CASSYRDRTYSNQPQHF. DNA for the CDR3: TGTGCCAGCAGTTACCGGGACCGTACCTATAGCAATCAGCCCCAGCATTTT.

Here the CDR3 DNA reads TGTGCCAGCACTATGGGACCCACCGGGGAGCTGTTTTTT. Its protein product is CASTMGPTGELFF. This chain connects TRBV2 to TRBJ2-2; D may be TRBD1 or TRBD2 (5 bases each). Deletions cut 7 bases from V and 4 bases from J, with 10 bases between. The germline V gene has CDR1 SNHLY and CDR2 FYNNEI. The CDR3 is 13 residues long.

This clonotype has only a few counts. The V and J genes are TRBV20-1 and TRBJ1-1; D is uncertain. CDR3 size: 13 residues. Between the trimmed V and J ends, which lost 2 bases and 2 bases, there was a span of 9 bases. The V gene's germline CDR1 is DFQATT and CDR2 SNEGSKA (reference sequence). CDR3 region: CSARWGTNTEAFF. The CDR3 region has the DNA TGCAGTGCTAGATGGGGTACCAACACTGAAGCTTTCTTT.

This clonotype was recorded a few times. The CDR3 is CASFSPAGFRKTQYF. CDR3 bases: TGTGCAAGTTTCAGTCCAGCGGGGTTTCGGAAGACCCAGTACTTC. This chain uses TRBV12-2 with TRBJ2-5; the D call of TRBD2 is as the table states it, not checked on the DNA. TRBV12-2 represents a pseudogene. The CDR3 has 15 amino acids.

A few counts support this clonotype. The chain links TRBV7-8 to TRBJ2-3; 9 bases line up with TRBD2. The V and J ends lost 1 base and 5 bases, in that order; junction bases with no gene match: 7. The germline V gene encodes CDR1 SGHVS and CDR2 FQNEAQ. The CDR3 contains 16 residues. The CDR3 coding sequence is TGTGCCAGCAGCTTAGAGGCTAGCGGGATTGTAGATACGCAGTATTTT. Its protein is CASSLEASGIVDTQYF.

V is TRBV10-3 and J is TRBJ2-3; D uncertain. The germline V and J ends were trimmed by 3 bases and 1 base, with 17 bases remaining between them. CDR3 length equals 17 residues. Germline CDR1 reads ENHRY; CDR2 reads SYGVKD. CDR3 loop: CAISDRTQLKGTDTQYF. The CDR3 bases are TGTGCCATCAGTGACCGGACCCAACTAAAGGGCACAGATACGCAGTATTTT.

This clonotype has at least ten counts. The V call is TRBV4-1, the J call TRBJ1-5, with D tentatively TRBD1 (5 bases). V dropped 0 bases and J dropped 3 bases, with 12 bases sitting between them. This CDR3 has 16 residues. Per germline, CDR1 MGHRA and CDR2 YSYEKL. CDR3 sequence reads: CASSQETGTYNQPQHF. CDR3 nucleotide sequence: TGCGCCAGCAGCCAAGAAACAGGCACTTACAATCAGCCCCAGCATTTT.

The chain uses TRBV3-1 and TRBJ2-5, with 7 bases matching TRBD1. With V trimmed by 4 bases and J by 10 bases, 12 bases remained unmatched. Germline CDR1 reads LGHDT; CDR2 reads YNNKEL (reference sequence). This CDR3 region has 14 residues. This CDR3 is CASSPQTGQSGQYF. CDR3 nucleotides: TGTGCCAGCAGCCCCCAGACAGGGCAAAGCGGCCAGTACTTC.

This clonotype was observed a handful of times. The chain recombines TRBV6-1 with TRBJ1-2; the match to TRBD1 covers 9 bases. V was clipped by 6 bases and J by 3 bases; unmatched bases: 8. Germline assignment: CDR1 MNHNS and CDR2 SASEGT. The CDR3 covers 15 residues. CDR3 sequence reads: CASRNRGRKDYGYTF. In DNA form, the CDR3 reads TGTGCCAGCAGAAACAGGGGGCGGAAGGACTATGGCTACACCTTC.

CDR3 region: CASSSTSGNDNEQFF. The CDR3 DNA follows: TGTGCCAGTAGTTCTACTAGCGGGAACGACAATGAGCAGTTCTTC. The chain has TRBV19 and TRBJ2-1; 10 bases line up with TRBD2. Germline-derived CDR1 and CDR2 are LNHDA and SQIVND (reference sequence). The CDR3 consists of 15 residues. V trimming: 5 bases; J trimming: 5 bases; junction bases outside the gene matches: 6. The whole variable domain, remainder taken from reference TRBV19 and TRBJ2-1, is DGGITQSPKYLFRKEGQNVTLSCEQNLNHDAMYWYRQDPGQGLRLIYYSQIVNDFQKGDIAEGYSVSREKKESFPLTVTSAQKNPTAFYLCASSSTSGNDNEQFFGPGTRLTVL.

The CDR3 bases are TGCAGCGCTGGTGTTAGGGGGCGAGAAAAACTGTTTTTT. It translates to CSAGVRGREKLFF. The chain links TRBV29-1 to TRBJ1-4, with 7 bases fitting TRBD1. CDR1 is SQVTM and CDR2 is ANQGSEA in the germline V gene. Trimming cost V 7 bases and J 8 bases; bases outside gene matches: 10. The CDR3 is made up of 13 amino acids.

V and J are TRBV29-1 and TRBJ2-1, with 7 nucleotides matching TRBD2. The CDR3 totals 14 residues. The germline gives CDR1 SQVTM, CDR2 ANQGSEA. V lost 7 bases and J lost 9; bases outside the gene matches: 15. CDR3 sequence: CSAHDSGSSSEQFF. The CDR3 DNA is TGCAGCGCTCATGATAGCGGGTCCTCTAGTGAGCAGTTCTTC.

The sample holds a few counts of this clonotype. The rearrangement links TRBV29-1 to TRBJ1-1, with D perhaps TRBD1 (6 bases). Looked up from germline, CDR1 is SQVTM and CDR2 is ANQGSEA. This CDR3 region has 13 residues. V was trimmed by 4 bases and J by 3 bases, leaving 12 bases between them. The CDR3 nucleotides read TGCAGCGTTGCGGGGAAGGGGGACACTGAAGCTTTCTTT. This sequence encodes CSVAGKGDTEAFF.

The genes are TRBV4-1 and TRBJ2-3; D possibly corresponds to TRBD1 (5 bases). The CDR3 is made up of 13 amino acids. Between the trimmed V and J ends, which lost 4 bases and 2 bases, there was a span of 7 bases. Germline V gene sequence: CDR1 MGHRA, CDR2 YSYEKL. CDR3 bases: TGCGCCAGCAGCCGGGGCGCCACAGATACGCAGTATTTT. Translated, it gives CASSRGATDTQYF.

The chain carries TRBV7-2 and TRBJ2-5; no clear D gene. This CDR3 has 13 amino acids. V was pared by 3 bases and J by 2 bases, with 7 bases between. Germline V CDR1 and CDR2: SGHTA, FQGNSA. The CDR3 nucleotides are TGTGCCAGCAGCTTGGGTTTTCAAGAGACCCAGTACTTC. This codes for CASSLGFQETQYF.

The V call is TRBV29-1, the J call TRBJ2-3, with D perhaps matching TRBD1 (6 bases). The germline V gene has CDR1 SQVTM and CDR2 ANQGSEA. V was shortened by 7 bases and J by 5 bases, with 10 bases between the two germline ends. The CDR3 has 11 residues. CDR3 region: CSGKTGDTQYF. The CDR3 DNA is TGCAGCGGAAAGACAGGAGATACGCAGTATTTT.